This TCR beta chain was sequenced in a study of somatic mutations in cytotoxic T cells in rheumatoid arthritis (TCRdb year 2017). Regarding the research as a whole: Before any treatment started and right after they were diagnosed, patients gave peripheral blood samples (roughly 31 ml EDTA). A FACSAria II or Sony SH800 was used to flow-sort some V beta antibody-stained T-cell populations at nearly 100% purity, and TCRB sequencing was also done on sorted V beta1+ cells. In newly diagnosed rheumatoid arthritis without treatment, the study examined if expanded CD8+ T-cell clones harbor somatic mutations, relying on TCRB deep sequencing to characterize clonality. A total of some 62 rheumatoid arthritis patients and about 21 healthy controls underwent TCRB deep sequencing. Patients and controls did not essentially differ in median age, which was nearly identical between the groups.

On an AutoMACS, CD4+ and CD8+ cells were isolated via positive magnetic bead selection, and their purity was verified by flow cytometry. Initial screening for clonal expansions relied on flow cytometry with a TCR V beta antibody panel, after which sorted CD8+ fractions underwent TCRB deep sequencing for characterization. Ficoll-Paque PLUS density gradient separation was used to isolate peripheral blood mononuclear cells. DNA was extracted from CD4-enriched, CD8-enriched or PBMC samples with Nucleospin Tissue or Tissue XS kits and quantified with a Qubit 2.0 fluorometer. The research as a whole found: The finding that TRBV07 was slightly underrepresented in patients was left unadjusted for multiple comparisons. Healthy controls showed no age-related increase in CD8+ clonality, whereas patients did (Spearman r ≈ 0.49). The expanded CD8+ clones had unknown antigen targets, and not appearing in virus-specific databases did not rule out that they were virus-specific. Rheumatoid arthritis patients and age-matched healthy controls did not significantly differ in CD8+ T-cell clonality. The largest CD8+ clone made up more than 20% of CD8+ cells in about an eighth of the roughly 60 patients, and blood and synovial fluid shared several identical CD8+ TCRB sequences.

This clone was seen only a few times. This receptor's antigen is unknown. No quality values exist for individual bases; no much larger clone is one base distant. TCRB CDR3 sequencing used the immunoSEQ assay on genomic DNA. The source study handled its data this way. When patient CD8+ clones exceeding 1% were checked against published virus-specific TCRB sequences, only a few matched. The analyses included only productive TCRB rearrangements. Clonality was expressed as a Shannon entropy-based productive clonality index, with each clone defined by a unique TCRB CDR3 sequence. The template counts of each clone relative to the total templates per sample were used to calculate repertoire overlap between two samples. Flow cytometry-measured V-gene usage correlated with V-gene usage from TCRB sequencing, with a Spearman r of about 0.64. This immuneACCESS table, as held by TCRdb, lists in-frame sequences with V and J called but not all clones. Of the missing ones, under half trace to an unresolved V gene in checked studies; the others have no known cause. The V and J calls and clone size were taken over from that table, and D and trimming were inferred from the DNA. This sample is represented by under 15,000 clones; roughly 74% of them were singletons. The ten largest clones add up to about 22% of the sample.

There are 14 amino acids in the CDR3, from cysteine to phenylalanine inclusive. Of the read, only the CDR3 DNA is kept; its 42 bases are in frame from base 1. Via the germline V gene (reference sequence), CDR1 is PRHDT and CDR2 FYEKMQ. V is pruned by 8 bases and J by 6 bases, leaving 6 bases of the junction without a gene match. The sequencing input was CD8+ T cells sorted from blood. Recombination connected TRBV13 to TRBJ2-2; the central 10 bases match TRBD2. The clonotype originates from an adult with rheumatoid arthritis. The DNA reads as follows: TGTGCCAGCCCAACTAGCGGGATTTCCGGGGAGCTGTTTTTT. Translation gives CASPTSGISGELFF.